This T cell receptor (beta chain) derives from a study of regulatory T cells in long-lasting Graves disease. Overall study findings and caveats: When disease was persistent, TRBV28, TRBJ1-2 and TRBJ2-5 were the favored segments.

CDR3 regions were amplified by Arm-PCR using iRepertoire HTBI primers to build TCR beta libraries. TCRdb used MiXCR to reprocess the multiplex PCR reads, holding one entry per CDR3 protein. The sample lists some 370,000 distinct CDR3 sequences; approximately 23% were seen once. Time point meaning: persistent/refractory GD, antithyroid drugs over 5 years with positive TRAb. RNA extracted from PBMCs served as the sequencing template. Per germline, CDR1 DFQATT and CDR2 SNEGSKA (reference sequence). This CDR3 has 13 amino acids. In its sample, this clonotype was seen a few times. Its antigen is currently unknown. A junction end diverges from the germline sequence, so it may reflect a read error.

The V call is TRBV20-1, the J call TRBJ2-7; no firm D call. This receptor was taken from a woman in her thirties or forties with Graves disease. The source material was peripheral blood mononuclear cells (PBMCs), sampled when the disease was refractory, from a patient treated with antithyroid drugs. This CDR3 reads CSAGDESSYEQYF. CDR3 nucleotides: TGCAGTGCTGGAGATGAGAGCTCCTACGAGCAGTACTTC.